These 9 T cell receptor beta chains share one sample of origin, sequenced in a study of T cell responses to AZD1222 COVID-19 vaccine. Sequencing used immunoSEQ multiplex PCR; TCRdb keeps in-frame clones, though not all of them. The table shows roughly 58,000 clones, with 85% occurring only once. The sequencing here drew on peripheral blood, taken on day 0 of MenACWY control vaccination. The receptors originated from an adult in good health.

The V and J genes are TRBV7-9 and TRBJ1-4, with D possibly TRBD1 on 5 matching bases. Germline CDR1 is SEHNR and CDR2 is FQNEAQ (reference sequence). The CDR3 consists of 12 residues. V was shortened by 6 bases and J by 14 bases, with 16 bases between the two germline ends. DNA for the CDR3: TGTGCCAGCAGAGTTGGGGACGCACAGCTGTTTTTT. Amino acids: CASRVGDAQLFF. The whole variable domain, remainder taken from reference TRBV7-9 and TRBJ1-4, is DTGVSQNPRHKITKRGQNVTFRCDPISEHNRLYWYRQTLGQGPEFLTYFQNEAQLEKSRLLSDRFSAERPKGSFSTLEIQRTEQGDSAMYLCASRVGDAQLFFGSGTQLSVL.

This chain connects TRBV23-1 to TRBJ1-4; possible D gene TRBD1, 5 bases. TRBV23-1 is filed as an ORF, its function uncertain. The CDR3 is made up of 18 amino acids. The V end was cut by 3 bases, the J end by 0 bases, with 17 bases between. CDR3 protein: CASSHGREPFATNEKLFF. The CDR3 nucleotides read TGCGCCAGCAGTCATGGCAGGGAGCCCTTTGCAACTAATGAAAAACTGTTTTTT.

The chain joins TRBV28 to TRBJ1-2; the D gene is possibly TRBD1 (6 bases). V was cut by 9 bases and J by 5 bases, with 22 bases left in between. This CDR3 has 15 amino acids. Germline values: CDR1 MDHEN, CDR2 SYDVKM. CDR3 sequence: CASSTQGSGTYGYTF. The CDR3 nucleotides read TGTGCCAGTTCGACGCAGGGGTCTGGCACTTATGGCTACACCTTC.

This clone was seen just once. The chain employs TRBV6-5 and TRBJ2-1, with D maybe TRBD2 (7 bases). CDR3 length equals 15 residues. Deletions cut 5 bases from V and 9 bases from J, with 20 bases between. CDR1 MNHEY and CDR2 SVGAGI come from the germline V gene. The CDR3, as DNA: TGTGCCAGCAGTCCCCAAGGGGGAGGGCAGGGTGAGCAGTTCTTC. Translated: CASSPQGGGQGEQFF.

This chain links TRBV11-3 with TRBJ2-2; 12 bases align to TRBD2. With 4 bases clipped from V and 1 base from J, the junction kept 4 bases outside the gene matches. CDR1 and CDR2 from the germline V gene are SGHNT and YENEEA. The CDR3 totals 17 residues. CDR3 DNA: TGTGCCAGCAGCTACTCGGGACTAGCGGGGAACACCGGGGAGCTGTTTTTT. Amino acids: CASSYSGLAGNTGELFF. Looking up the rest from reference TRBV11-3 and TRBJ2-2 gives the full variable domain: EAGVVQSPRYKIIEKKQPVAFWCNPISGHNTLYWYLQNLGQGPELLIRYENEEAVDDSQLPKDRFSAERLKGVDSTLKIQPAELGDSAVYLCASSYSGLAGNTGELFFGEGSRLTVL.

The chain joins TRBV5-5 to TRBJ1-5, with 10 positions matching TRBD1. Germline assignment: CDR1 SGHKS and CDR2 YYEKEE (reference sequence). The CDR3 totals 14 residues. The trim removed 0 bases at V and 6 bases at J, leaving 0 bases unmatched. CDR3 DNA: TGTGCCAGCAGCTTGGGGGACAGGGGTCAGCCCCAGCATTTT. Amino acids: CASSLGDRGQPQHF.

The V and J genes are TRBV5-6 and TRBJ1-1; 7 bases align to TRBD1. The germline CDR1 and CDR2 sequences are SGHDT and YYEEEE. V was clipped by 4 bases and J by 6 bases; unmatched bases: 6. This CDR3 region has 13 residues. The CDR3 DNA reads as TGTGCCAGCAGCAGGACAGGAATGGCTGAAGCTTTCTTT. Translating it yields CASSRTGMAEAFF.

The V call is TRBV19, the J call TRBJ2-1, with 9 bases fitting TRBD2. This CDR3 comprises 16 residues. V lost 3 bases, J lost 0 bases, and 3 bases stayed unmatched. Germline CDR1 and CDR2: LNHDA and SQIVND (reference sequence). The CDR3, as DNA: TGTGCCAGTAGTATGACTAGCGGACACTCCTACAATGAGCAGTTCTTC. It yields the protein CASSMTSGHSYNEQFF.

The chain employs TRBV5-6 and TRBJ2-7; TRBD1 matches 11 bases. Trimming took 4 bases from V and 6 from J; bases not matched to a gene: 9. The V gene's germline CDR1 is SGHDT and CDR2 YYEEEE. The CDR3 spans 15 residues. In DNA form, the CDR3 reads TGTGCCAGCAGCGTATCGGGACAGGGGGTTTTCGAGCAGTACTTC. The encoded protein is CASSVSGQGVFEQYF.